These 21 T cell receptor beta chains originate from one sample sequenced in a study of CD8 T cells in Susac syndrome. RNA in amounts of roughly 0.5 to 1 ug was reverse transcribed with random hexamers. TCRdb reprocessed the immunoSEQ multiplex PCR reads via MiXCR and lists one record per CDR3 protein. The sample contains under 350,000 distinct CDR3 sequences, 92% of which appear only once. Sequences were obtained from CD4+ T cells from PBMCs. The receptor set was obtained from a human donor with multiple sclerosis.

This clonotype was seen just once. The chain joins TRBV20-1 to TRBJ1-5; D remains unclear. The CDR3 covers 12 residues. The V and J ends lost 5 bases and 5 bases respectively, with 10 bases between them. Germline V gives CDR1 DFQATT, CDR2 SNEGSKA (reference sequence). The chain's CDR3 is CSAGYPDQPQHF. In nucleotides, the CDR3 is TGCAGTGCTGGGTACCCGGATCAGCCCCAGCATTTT.

The chain is built from TRBV18 and TRBJ2-7; no definite D call. The CDR3 sequence is 14 residues long. Germline V CDR1 and CDR2: KGHSH, LQKENI. V lost 3 bases and J lost 6, with 15 bases in between. The DNA of the CDR3 is TGTGCCAGCTCACCGCCGCACACCCCCCCCGAGCAGTACTTC. Its translation is CASSPPHTPPEQYF.

V gene TRBV5-6 combines with J gene TRBJ1-1; tentatively, D is TRBD1 (5 bases). Trimming took off 4 bases at V and 3 bases at J, with 13 bases between the two ends. This CDR3 has 14 residues. From germline, CDR1 is SGHDT and CDR2 YYEEEE. The CDR3 coding sequence is TGTGCCAGCAGCGGGGGGGTGGGGGACACTGAAGCTTTCTTT. Protein: CASSGGVGDTEAFF.

The V gene is TRBV10-3, the J gene TRBJ2-1; 9 bases match TRBD2. V shed 0 bases and J 13 bases; nucleotides not matched to a gene: 19. The CDR3 has 18 amino acids. CDR1 is ENHRY and CDR2 is SYGVKD in the germline V gene. This CDR3 reads CAISESSSGGQYAERQFF. CDR3 in DNA: TGTGCCATCAGTGAGTCGAGTAGCGGGGGCCAATACGCCGAGAGACAGTTCTTC.

The rearrangement uses TRBV3-1 and TRBJ2-5, with D unclear. In germline, CDR1 is LGHDT, CDR2 YNNKEL (reference sequence). The CDR3 covers 12 residues. V shed 0 bases and J shed 5 bases, with 4 bases lying between them. The CDR3 region is CASSQDHETQYF. The DNA for the CDR3 is TGTGCCAGCAGCCAAGATCACGAGACCCAGTACTTC.

The chain links TRBV20-1 to TRBJ2-7, with TRBD1 identical over 8 bases. CDR1 is DFQATT, CDR2 SNEGSKA, per germline (reference sequence). The V segment lost 6 bases and the J segment 1 base; nucleotides outside the gene matches: 8. This CDR3 is built from 14 residues. This CDR3 reads CSAHRQGRSYEQYF. In DNA, the CDR3 is TGCAGTGCCCATCGACAGGGGAGGTCCTACGAGCAGTACTTC.

J is TRBJ2-3 and V is TRBV30; D unresolved. This CDR3 is 15 amino acids long. Germline lookup yields CDR1 GTSNPN and CDR2 SVGIG (reference sequence). Deletions cut 3 bases from V and 5 bases from J, with 18 bases between. The chain's CDR3 is CAWSPGLGMEDTQYF. The CDR3 DNA sequence: TGTGCCTGGAGCCCTGGCTTGGGGATGGAAGATACGCAGTATTTT.

The V and J genes are TRBV20-1 and TRBJ2-5, with 9 bases fitting TRBD2. The CDR3 runs 16 residues. The V gene end was trimmed by 5 bases and the J gene end by 3 bases; junction bases not matched to a gene: 13. Looked up from germline, CDR1 is DFQATT and CDR2 is SNEGSKA (reference sequence). The CDR3 reads CSAHPLIAGEEETQYF. The CDR3 DNA follows: TGCAGTGCTCACCCCCTTATAGCGGGAGAAGAAGAGACCCAGTACTTC.

This chain uses TRBV7-2 with TRBJ1-1, with D tentatively TRBD1 (6 bases). The CDR3 is made up of 15 amino acids. Germline CDR1 and CDR2: SGHTA and FQGNSA. The V gene lost 2 bases and the J gene lost 5 bases, with 15 bases spanning the gap. CDR3 amino acids: CASSLPQGAGTEAFF. The DNA of the CDR3 is TGTGCCAGCAGCTTACCACAGGGTGCGGGTACTGAAGCTTTCTTT.

V gene TRBV7-2 combines with J gene TRBJ1-5; 7 nucleotides match TRBD1. The germline V gene has CDR1 SGHTA and CDR2 FQGNSA. The CDR3 has 17 residues. V lost 1 base, J lost 0 bases, and 6 bases stayed unmatched. CDR3 nucleotide sequence: TGTGCCAGCAGCTTAGTCCCGGGACAGTATAGCAATCAGCCCCAGCATTTT. Its translation is CASSLVPGQYSNQPQHF. Variable domain in full (rest from reference TRBV7-2 and TRBJ1-5): GAGVSQSPSNKVTEKGKDVELRCDPISGHTALYWYRQSLGQGLEFLIYFQGNSAPDKSGLPSDRFSAERTGGSVSTLTIQRTQQEDSAVYLCASSLVPGQYSNQPQHFGDGTRLSIL.

The chain joins TRBV18 to TRBJ1-1, with D perhaps TRBD1 (6 bases). This CDR3 spans 16 amino acids. Deletions cut 4 bases from V and 1 base from J, with 16 bases between. Germline values: CDR1 KGHSH, CDR2 LQKENI. In nucleotides, the CDR3 is TGTGCCAGCTCACTAGCGACCGGGACAACGAACACTGAAGCTTTCTTT. Its translation: CASSLATGTTNTEAFF.

V usage is TRBV29-1 and J usage is TRBJ2-2; D possibly corresponds to TRBD2 (6 bases). This CDR3 is 13 amino acids long. Trimming shortened V by 4 bases and J by 7 bases, and 13 bases separated the two germline ends. Germline CDR1 reads SQVTM; CDR2 reads ANQGSEA. CDR3 amino acids: CSVVLASVGELFF. In DNA form, the CDR3 reads TGCAGCGTTGTCCTAGCGTCTGTCGGGGAGCTGTTTTTT.

The chain has TRBV11-3 and TRBJ2-1; no reliable D call. The V gene's germline CDR1 is SGHNT and CDR2 YENEEA. The CDR3 is 13 amino acids. With 4 bases removed from V and 5 bases from J, the gap between germline ends came to 9 bases. In DNA form, the CDR3 reads TGTGCCAGCAGCTCGAATACAGACAATGAGCAGTTCTTC. Protein sequence: CASSSNTDNEQFF.

The rearrangement joins TRBV3-1 to TRBJ1-3; no reliable D call. Germline loops: CDR1 LGHDT, CDR2 YNNKEL (reference sequence). This CDR3 comprises 14 residues. V was cut by 0 bases and J by 8 bases, with 11 bases left in between. DNA of the CDR3: TGTGCCAGCAGCCAAGATTATTCCCTCGACACCATATATTTT. As protein: CASSQDYSLDTIYF.

The chain employs TRBV7-9 and TRBJ1-1; the D is unclear. CDR1 is SEHNR, CDR2 FQNEAQ, per germline (reference sequence). This CDR3 contains 15 residues. V dropped 0 bases and J dropped 1 base, with 9 bases sitting between them. CDR3 region: CASSLALGSNTEAFF. Here the CDR3 DNA reads TGTGCCAGCAGCTTAGCACTGGGGTCGAACACTGAAGCTTTCTTT.

This chain joins TRBV12-3 or TRBV12-4 and TRBJ1-1; no clear D. V was clipped by 6 bases and J by 3 bases, with 11 bases between them. The CDR3 contains 13 residues. The CDR3 loop reads CASSHRDDTEAFF. The CDR3 nucleotides are TGTGCCAGCAGCCACCGCGATGACACTGAAGCTTTCTTT.

The chain joins TRBV7-3 to TRBJ1-1; 12 bases map to TRBD1. V lost 1 base and J lost 0; bases outside the gene matches: 6. CDR3 size: 18 residues. Germline loops: CDR1 SGHTA, CDR2 FQGTGA. This chain's CDR3 is CASSLKGDRGLMNTEAFF. CDR3 nucleotide sequence: TGTGCCAGCAGCTTAAAGGGGGACAGGGGGCTAATGAACACTGAAGCTTTCTTT. The full variable domain, its missing parts supplied by reference TRBV7-3 and TRBJ1-1, is GAGVSQTPSNKVTEKGKYVELRCDPISGHTALYWYRQSLGQGPEFLIYFQGTGAADDSGLPNDRFFAVRPEGSVSTLKIQRTERGDSAVYLCASSLKGDRGLMNTEAFFGQGTRLTVV.

The chain recombines TRBV19 with TRBJ2-6; 9 bases align to TRBD1. Germline CDR1 reads LNHDA; CDR2 reads SQIVND (reference sequence). The CDR3 consists of 16 residues. After removal of 4 bases from V and 0 bases from J, the junction contained 1 base not matched to a gene. This CDR3 reads CASSRQGDSGANVLTF. The CDR3 coding sequence is TGTGCCAGTAGTAGACAGGGGGACTCTGGGGCCAACGTCCTGACTTTC.

The gene calls are TRBV29-1 and TRBJ1-1, with D unresolved. V was trimmed by 4 bases and J by 0 bases, leaving 18 bases between them. The length of the CDR3 is 16 residues. Germline assignment: CDR1 SQVTM and CDR2 ANQGSEA. CDR3 nucleotide sequence: TGCAGCGTTGGTTCTTACCGCCGCTTAATGAACACTGAAGCTTTCTTT. Its translation: CSVGSYRRLMNTEAFF. The whole variable domain, filled in from reference TRBV29-1 and TRBJ1-1, reads SAVISQKPSRDICQRGTSLTIQCQVDSQVTMMFWYRQQPGQSLTLIATANQGSEATYESGFVIDKFPISRPNLTFSTLTVSNMSPEDSSIYLCSVGSYRRLMNTEAFFGQGTRLTVV.

V and J are TRBV5-6 and TRBJ2-1; 8 positions agree with TRBD2. The CDR3 covers 15 residues. CDR1 is SGHDT, CDR2 YYEEEE, per germline. The V segment lost 7 bases and the J segment 4 bases; nucleotides outside the gene matches: 10. CDR3 loop: CASDLTASGYNEQFF. Written as DNA, the CDR3 is TGTGCCAGCGACTTAACGGCTAGCGGGTACAATGAGCAGTTCTTC.

The chain is built from TRBV7-9 and TRBJ1-1; D is unclear. The CDR3 consists of 13 residues. Germline V gives CDR1 SEHNR, CDR2 FQNEAQ (reference sequence). Trimming shortened V by 3 bases and J by 1 base, and 6 bases separated the two germline ends. This CDR3 is CASSFAQNTEAFF. The CDR3 DNA follows: TGTGCCAGCAGCTTTGCCCAGAACACTGAAGCTTTCTTT.